This T cell receptor beta chain was sequenced in a study of neoadjuvant anti-PD-1 for oral cavity cancer. The CDR3 sequence is 13 residues long. The germline V and J ends were trimmed by 4 bases and 2 bases, with 12 bases remaining between them. Germline V gene lookup returns CDR1 SQVTM and CDR2 ANQGSEA. Assay: immunoSEQ multiplex PCR; the TCRdb copy retains only in-frame clones and omits some. The repertoire includes 11,000 to 15,000 clones, about two thirds of them detected once, and over 3% sits in the top ten. This TCR was recovered from a person between 35 and 79 years old with oral cavity squamous cell carcinoma. J is TRBJ2-7 and V is TRBV29-1, with D possibly being TRBD2 (6 bases). The sequenced sample was PBMCs, obtained before nivolumab (anti-PD-1) treatment. The chain's CDR3 is CSVVGGWPYEQYF. Here the CDR3 DNA reads TGCAGCGTTGTTGGAGGGTGGCCCTACGAGCAGTACTTC.